This T cell receptor (beta chain) was profiled in a study of OX40 agonist ivuxolimab in advanced cancers. General notes on the study: Ivuxolimab, which targeted the costimulatory receptor OX40 (CD134), was an agonistic, fully human IgG2 monoclonal antibody. Partial responses occurred in three dose-escalation patients, of whom one had hepatocellular carcinoma and two had cutaneous melanoma. Intravenous ivuxolimab was administered to patients every 2 weeks at six dose levels: 0.01, 0.1, 0.3, 1.5, 3 and 10 mg/kg. A male proportion of 75% to 85% and a mean age of 60 years, ranging from about 23 to 90, were recorded for the dose-escalation cohort. Patients were allowed to have had prior anti-PD-1, anti-PD-L1 or anti-CTLA-4 therapy, and 40% of the dose-escalation patients had previously received checkpoint inhibitors. Peripheral TCRbeta sequencing was intended to test whether TCR sequence diversity was altered and clonal T-cell expansion was caused by ivuxolimab. The paper describes the monotherapy dose-escalation part (N of about 52 patients) of the phase I trial of ivuxolimab. Of the approximately 50 patients in dose escalation, approximately 20 had hepatocellular carcinoma, some 15 had melanoma, 9 had renal cell carcinoma and 9 had head and neck cancer.

Patients with autoimmune disease history or receiving systemic immunosuppression were excluded from the trial. Peripheral blood for TCR sequencing was collected from all dose cohorts at baseline, on cycle 4 day 1, and on cycle 7 day 1. Samples came from an open-label, multicenter, first-in-human phase I dose-escalation trial of ivuxolimab. Adults with locally advanced or metastatic melanoma, renal cell, hepatocellular, or head and neck squamous cell carcinoma were enrolled in the trial. Before TCR sequencing, CD4+ and CD8+ T cells were separately sorted from peripheral blood. Genomic DNA was extracted from sorted cells for sequencing of the TCRbeta CDR3 region. The immunoSEQ Assay was used for sequencing of TCRbeta CDR3 regions. TCRdb mirrors the immuneACCESS table, restricted to in-frame sequences. Some clones are absent from its copies; in checked studies, under half trace to an unresolved V gene, and the reason for the others is unknown. Here the sample has under 25,000 clones; 84% occur a single time. Together, the top ten hold 30% to 35% of the sample.

With respect to this clone: The antigen this receptor binds is unknown. Qualities for individual bases were not recorded, and no much larger clone is one base off.

Overall study outcomes, separate from this receptor: In partial responders in the 0.1-3.0 mg/kg groups, normalized peripheral clonal expansion was found to be among the lowest, especially among CD8+ T cells. At doses of 0.1 to 3.0 mg/kg, clonal expansion of both CD4+ and CD8+ T cells in blood was seen between baseline and week 6. Low levels of normalized T-cell clonal expansion were also seen in some patients who did not respond. After ivuxolimab, expanded clones were on average more numerous among CD8+ T cells than among CD4+ T cells. The antigen specificity of the peripheral T cells that underwent clonal expansion was not determined.

CDR1 SGHTA and CDR2 FQGNSA are derived from the germline V gene. The trim is 1 base for V and 5 bases for J, with a gap of 14 bases between the germline ends. Taken from cysteine to phenylalanine, the CDR3 has 15 residues. CDR3 DNA only is kept here, 45 bases in frame from base 1. The TCR sequence derives from an adult with an advanced solid tumor such as melanoma, head and neck, liver or kidney cancer. The chain was built from TRBV7-2 and TRBJ2-5; the D call could be TRBD1 or TRBD2, with each sharing 6 bases. The sequenced sample was CD4+ or CD8+ T cells sorted from blood, obtained in a trial of the OX40 agonist ivuxolimab. CDR3 loop: CASSLVSRGGETQYF. Read as DNA, the sequence is TGTGCCAGCAGCTTAGTCAGCAGGGGAGGTGAGACCCAGTACTTC.